A selection of T cell receptor beta chains follows, all from one sample in a study of T-cell memory formation after mild COVID-19. MiXCR, applied by TCRdb to the 5' RACE reads, yields one record per CDR3 protein. The table includes roughly 450,000 distinct CDR3 sequences, 18% detected once. Material for sequencing was PBMCs or a T cell subset sorted from them (not recorded which). These receptors came from an adult woman who had mild COVID-19 (a few samples of this study predate the infection). Cell type and time point are not known. Each CDR3 is given with its conserved first and last residue. D genes are given only for firm matches. Clone size, where shown, is once, few, many, or a class for clones that have expanded.

v_gene	j_gene	d_gene	abundance	CDR3nt	CDR3aa
TRBV18	TRBJ2-5	NA	NA	TGTGCCAGCTCCTCTGTGGGAGACCAGTACTTC	CASSSVGDQYF
TRBV7-2	TRBJ2-7	TRBD2	NA	TGTGCCAGCAGCTTAGAGAGTAGCGGGAGGTACGAGCAGTACTTC	CASSLESSGRYEQYF
TRBV11-2	TRBJ1-5	NA	NA	TGTGCCAGCAGCTTAGGCCCCGGGTGGTTGGTTGGCAATCAGCCCCAGCATTTT	CASSLGPGWLVGNQPQHF
TRBV5-1	TRBJ2-2	NA	few	TGCGCCAGCAGCTCCGACCCCGCCGTGAACACCGGGGAGCTGTTTTTT	CASSSDPAVNTGELFF
TRBV5-1	TRBJ2-7	TRBD1	NA	TGCGCCAGCAGCCACTACTCACGGGACAGCTACGAGCAGTACTTC	CASSHYSRDSYEQYF
TRBV6-1	TRBJ1-2	TRBD1	many	TGTGCCAGCAGTCAGGGGGTGAATGGCTACACCTTC	CASSQGVNGYTF
TRBV6-6	TRBJ1-2	NA	few	TGTGCCAGCAGCCTCGACGGTCCCTATGGCTACACCTTC	CASSLDGPYGYTF
TRBV7-3	TRBJ2-3	NA	few	TGTGCCAGCAGCTCCGGGACTCCCAGAAGCACAGATACGCAGTATTTT	CASSSGTPRSTDTQYF
TRBV20-1	TRBJ1-2	TRBD1	few	TGCAGTGCGTTCACGTCGACAGGGTCTAAGGGCTACACCTTC	CSAFTSTGSKGYTF
TRBV3-1	TRBJ2-7	TRBD2	many	TGTGCCAGCAGCGTACTAGCGGGGTTTGAGCAGTACTTC	CASSVLAGFEQYF
TRBV27	TRBJ2-3	NA	few	TGTGCCAGCAGTCCTCCAAGGAGGGCAGATACGCAGTATTTT	CASSPPRRADTQYF
TRBV7-9	TRBJ2-1	NA	few	TGTGCCAGTTCTACCCGGGAACCGTACAATGAGCAGTTCTTC	CASSTREPYNEQFF
TRBV10-3	TRBJ2-1	NA	few	TGTGCCATCAGTGAGTGGGTGAATGAGCAGTTCTTC	CAISEWVNEQFF
TRBV11-2	TRBJ2-7	TRBD1	NA	TGTGCCAGCAGCTTGGCCGGGACAGAGGAGGACACCTACGAGCAGTACTTC	CASSLAGTEEDTYEQYF
TRBV11-2	TRBJ1-2	NA	NA	TGTGCCAGCAGCTCCGGGGTAGGGAATGGCTACACCTTC	CASSSGVGNGYTF
TRBV12-3/TRBV12-4	TRBJ2-3	NA	many	TGTGCCAGCAGGGCCGGGGATGTACCCACAGATACGCAGTATTTT	CASRAGDVPTDTQYF
TRBV5-1	TRBJ2-7	TRBD1	NA	TGCGCCAGCAGCACTGGGACAGGGAGGGACGAGCAGTACTTC	CASSTGTGRDEQYF
TRBV6-1	TRBJ1-2	TRBD1	few	TGTGCCAGCAGTGGGGCAGGGGGCGCGGGCTATGGCTACACCTTC	CASSGAGGAGYGYTF
TRBV5-1	TRBJ2-7	TRBD2	many	TGCGCCAGCAGCTTGTTGGGAGCGGGGGAGCAGTACTTC	CASSLLGAGEQYF
TRBV7-8	TRBJ1-1	NA	NA	TGTGCCAGCAGCCCCCACAAGGCCGTCCGCACTGAAGCTTTCTTT	CASSPHKAVRTEAFF
TRBV20-1	TRBJ1-2	NA	NA	TGCAGTGCTAGAAGGGCAGTCAACTATGGCTACACCTTC	CSARRAVNYGYTF
TRBV4-1	TRBJ1-1	NA	few	TGCGCCAGCAGACACACTTTTCCTAGAGGCAGGGATCCGGACACTGAAGCTTTCTTT	CASRHTFPRGRDPDTEAFF
TRBV20-1	TRBJ2-7	TRBD2	NA	TGCAGTGCTAGAGCCCGGACTAGCGTCTACGAGCAGTACTTC	CSARARTSVYEQYF
TRBV15	TRBJ1-5	TRBD1	few	TGTGCCACCAGCAGAGATAGGGGACAGATACATCAGCCCCAGCATTTT	CATSRDRGQIHQPQHF
TRBV20-1	TRBJ1-2	NA	NA	TGCAGTGCTTCCAACCGGGACCCCTCCTATGGCTACACCTTC	CSASNRDPSYGYTF
TRBV6-6	TRBJ1-3	NA	NA	TGTGCCAGCAGCCCCCAGGGGAAGGGCTCTGGAAACACCAGATATTTT	CASSPQGKGSGNTRYF
TRBV12-3/TRBV12-4	TRBJ1-3	NA	NA	TGTGCCAGCAGTTTAGCGGCACTGAACTCTGGAAACACCATATATTTT	CASSLAALNSGNTIYF
TRBV29-1	TRBJ1-1	NA	few	TGCAGCGTTGGACGGAAGAACACTGAAGCTTTCTTT	CSVGRKNTEAFF
TRBV5-1	TRBJ2-5	NA	few	TGCGCCAGCAGCCCAGGGGTCCTCCAAGAGACCCAGTACTTC	CASSPGVLQETQYF